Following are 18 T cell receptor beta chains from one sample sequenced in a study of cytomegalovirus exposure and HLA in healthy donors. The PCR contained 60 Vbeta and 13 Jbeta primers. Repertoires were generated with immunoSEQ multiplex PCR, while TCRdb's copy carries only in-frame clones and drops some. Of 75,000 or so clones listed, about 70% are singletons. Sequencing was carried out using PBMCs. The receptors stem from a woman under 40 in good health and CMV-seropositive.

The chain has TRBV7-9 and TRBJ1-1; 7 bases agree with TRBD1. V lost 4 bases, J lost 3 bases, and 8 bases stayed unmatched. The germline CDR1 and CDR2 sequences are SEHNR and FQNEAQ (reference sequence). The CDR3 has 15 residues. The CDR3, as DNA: TGTGCCAGCAGCTATAAGACAGGGACGGACACTGAAGCTTTCTTT. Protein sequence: CASSYKTGTDTEAFF.

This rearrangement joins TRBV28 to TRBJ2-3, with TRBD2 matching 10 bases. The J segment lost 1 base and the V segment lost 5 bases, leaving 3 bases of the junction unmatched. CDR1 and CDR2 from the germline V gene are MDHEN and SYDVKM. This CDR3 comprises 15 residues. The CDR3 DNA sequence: TGTGCCAGCAGTCTACTAGCGGGACGCACAGATACGCAGTATTTT. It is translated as CASSLLAGRTDTQYF.

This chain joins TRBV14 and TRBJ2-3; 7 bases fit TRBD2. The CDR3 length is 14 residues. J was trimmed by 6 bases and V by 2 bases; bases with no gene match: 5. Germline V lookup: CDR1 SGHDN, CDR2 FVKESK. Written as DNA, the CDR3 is TGTGCCAGCAGCCAATCTACTAGCGTGGATACGCAGTATTTT. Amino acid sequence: CASSQSTSVDTQYF.

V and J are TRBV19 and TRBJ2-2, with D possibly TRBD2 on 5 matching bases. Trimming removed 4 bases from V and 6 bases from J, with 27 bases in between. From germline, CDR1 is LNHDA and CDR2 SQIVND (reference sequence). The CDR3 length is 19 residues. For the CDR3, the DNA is TGTGCCAGTAGTAGGTCTGGGGTTTTTGGCGGAGGACGGGCCGGGGAGCTGTTTTTT. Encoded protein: CASSRSGVFGGGRAGELFF. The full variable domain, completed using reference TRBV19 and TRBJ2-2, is DGGITQSPKYLFRKEGQNVTLSCEQNLNHDAMYWYRQDPGQGLRLIYYSQIVNDFQKGDIAEGYSVSREKKESFPLTVTSAQKNPTAFYLCASSRSGVFGGGRAGELFFGEGSRLTVL.

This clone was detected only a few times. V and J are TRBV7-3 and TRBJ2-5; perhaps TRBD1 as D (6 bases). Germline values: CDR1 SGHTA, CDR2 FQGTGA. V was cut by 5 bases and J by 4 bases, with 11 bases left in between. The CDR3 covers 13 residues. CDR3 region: CASSVGHRETQYF. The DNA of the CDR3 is TGTGCCAGCAGCGTGGGACACCGAGAGACCCAGTACTTC.

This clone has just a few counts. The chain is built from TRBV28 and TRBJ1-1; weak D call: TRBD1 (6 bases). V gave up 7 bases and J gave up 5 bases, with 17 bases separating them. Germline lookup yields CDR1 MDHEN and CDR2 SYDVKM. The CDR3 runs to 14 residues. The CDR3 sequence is CASTPGRGGTEAFF. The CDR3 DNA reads TGTGCCAGCACCCCTGGGAGGGGGGGTACTGAAGCTTTCTTT. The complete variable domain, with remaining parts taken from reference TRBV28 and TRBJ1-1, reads DVKVTQSSRYLVKRTGEKVFLECVQDMDHENMFWYRQDPGLGLRLIYFSYDVKMKEKGDIPEGYSVSREKKERFSLILESASTNQTSMYLCASTPGRGGTEAFFGQGTRLTVV.

The CDR3: CASSPLGGYEQYF. The CDR3 coding sequence is TGTGCCAGCAGCCCCCTCGGGGGCTACGAGCAGTACTTC. J is TRBJ2-7 and V is TRBV7-3, with D possibly TRBD2 on 6 matching bases. Germline assignment: CDR1 SGHTA and CDR2 FQGTGA. V lost 5 bases and J 3 bases, leaving 11 bases between the germline ends. This CDR3 contains 13 residues.

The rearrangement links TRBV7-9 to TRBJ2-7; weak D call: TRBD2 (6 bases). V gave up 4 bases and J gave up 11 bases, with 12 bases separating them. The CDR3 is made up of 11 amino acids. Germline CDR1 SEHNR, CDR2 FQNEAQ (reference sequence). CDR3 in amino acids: CASSSPWGEYF. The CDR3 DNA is TGTGCCAGCAGCTCTCCTTGGGGGGAGTACTTC.

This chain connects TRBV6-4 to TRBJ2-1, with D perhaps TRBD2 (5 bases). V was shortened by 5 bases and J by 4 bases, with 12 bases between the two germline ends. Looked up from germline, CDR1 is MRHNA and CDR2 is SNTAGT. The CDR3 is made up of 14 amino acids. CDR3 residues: CASSPTTLYNEQFF. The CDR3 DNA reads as TGTGCCAGCAGTCCGACTACATTATACAATGAGCAGTTCTTC.

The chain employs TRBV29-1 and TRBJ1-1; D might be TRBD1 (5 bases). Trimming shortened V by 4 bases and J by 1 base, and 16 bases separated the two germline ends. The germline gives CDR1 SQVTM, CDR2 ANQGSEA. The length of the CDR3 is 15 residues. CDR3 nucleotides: TGCAGCGTTGCCACTTTGACAGCACGGAACACTGAAGCTTTCTTT. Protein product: CSVATLTARNTEAFF.

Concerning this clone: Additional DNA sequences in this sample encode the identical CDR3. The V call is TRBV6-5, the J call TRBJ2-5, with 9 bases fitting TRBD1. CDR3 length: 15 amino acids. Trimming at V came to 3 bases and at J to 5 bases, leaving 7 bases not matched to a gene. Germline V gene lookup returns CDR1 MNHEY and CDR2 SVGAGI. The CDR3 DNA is TGTGCCAGCAGTTATTTTACAGGGGGCGCGGAGACCCAGTACTTC. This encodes CASSYFTGGAETQYF.

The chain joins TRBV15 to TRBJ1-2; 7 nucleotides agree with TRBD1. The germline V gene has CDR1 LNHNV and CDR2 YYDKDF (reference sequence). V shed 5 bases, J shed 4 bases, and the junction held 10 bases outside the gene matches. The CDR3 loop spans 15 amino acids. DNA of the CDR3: TGTGCCACCAGCTCGGGACAGCCCGGGAGCTATGGCTACACCTTC. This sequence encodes CATSSGQPGSYGYTF.

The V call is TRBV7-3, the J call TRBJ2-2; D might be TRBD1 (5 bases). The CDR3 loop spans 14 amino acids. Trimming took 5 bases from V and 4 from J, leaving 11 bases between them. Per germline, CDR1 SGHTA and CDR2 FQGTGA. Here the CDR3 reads CASSLGAGTGELFF. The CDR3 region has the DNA TGTGCCAGCAGCCTTGGGGCCGGCACCGGGGAGCTGTTTTTT.

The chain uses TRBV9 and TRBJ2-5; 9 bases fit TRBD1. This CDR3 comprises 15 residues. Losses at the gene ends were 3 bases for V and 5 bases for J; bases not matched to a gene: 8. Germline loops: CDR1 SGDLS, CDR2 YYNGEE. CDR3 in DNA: TGTGCCAGCAGCGCCGACAGGGGGTCTTGGGAGACCCAGTACTTC. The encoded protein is CASSADRGSWETQYF.

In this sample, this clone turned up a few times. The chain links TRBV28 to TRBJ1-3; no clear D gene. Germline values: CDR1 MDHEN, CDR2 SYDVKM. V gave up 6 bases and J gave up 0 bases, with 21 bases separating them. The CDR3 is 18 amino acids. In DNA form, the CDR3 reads TGTGCCAGCAGCTCGTGGGCCGTCCGCCTTTCCTCTGGAAACACCATATATTTT. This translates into CASSSWAVRLSSGNTIYF.

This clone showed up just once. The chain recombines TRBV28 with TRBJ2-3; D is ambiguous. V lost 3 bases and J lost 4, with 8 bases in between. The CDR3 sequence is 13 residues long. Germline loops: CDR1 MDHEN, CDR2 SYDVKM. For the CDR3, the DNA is TGTGCCAGCAGTTTCGCGCTCGCAGATACGCAGTATTTT. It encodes CASSFALADTQYF.

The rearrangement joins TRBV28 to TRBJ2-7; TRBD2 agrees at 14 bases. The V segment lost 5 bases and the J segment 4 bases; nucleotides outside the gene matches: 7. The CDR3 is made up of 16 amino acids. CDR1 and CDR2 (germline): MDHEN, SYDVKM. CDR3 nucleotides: TGTGCCAGCAGTGTCGGGACTAGCGGGAGTGGGTACGAGCAGTACTTC. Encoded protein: CASSVGTSGSGYEQYF.

The CDR3 here is CASSLFQGSLYEQYF. The CDR3 bases are TGTGCCAGCAGCTTATTCCAGGGCTCCCTTTACGAGCAGTACTTC. The rearrangement joins TRBV7-9 to TRBJ2-7, with D perhaps TRBD1 (5 bases). CDR1 and CDR2 (germline): SEHNR, FQNEAQ (reference sequence). V was cut by 2 bases and J by 4 bases, with 15 bases left in between. This CDR3 has 15 residues.